The 30 T cell receptor beta chains in this list originate from one sample, sequenced in a study of technical replicates of blood from a few donors. TCRdb's copy holds only in-frame clones and misses some; the assay was immunoSEQ multiplex PCR. The table has 64,000 or so clones, around 87% seen once. The sample was PBMCs. These receptors all stem from a human donor in good health. Some clones in this sample may be carry-over from other donors' samples.

V and J are TRBV15 and TRBJ2-7; possibly TRBD2 for D (6 bases). The CDR3 sequence is 13 residues long. Germline lookup yields CDR1 LNHNV and CDR2 YYDKDF (reference sequence). Between the trimmed V and J ends, which lost 3 bases and 5 bases, there was a span of 11 bases. The CDR3 loop is CATSSYRGNEQYF. For the CDR3, the DNA is TGTGCCACCAGCAGCTACCGGGGGAACGAGCAGTACTTC.

This clone was seen once. This chain links TRBV4-1 with TRBJ1-6, with D uncertain. The ends were cut back, 1 base at V and 5 bases at J, with 12 bases in the middle. The V gene's germline CDR1 is MGHRA and CDR2 YSYEKL. The CDR3 has 16 amino acids. The CDR3 nucleotides are TGCGCCAGCAGCCAAGGTCTAGCTATACATAATTCACCCCTCCACTTT. Translated: CASSQGLAIHNSPLHF.

The chain employs TRBV7-3 and TRBJ2-3; 8 positions match TRBD2. J lost 4 bases, V lost 5 bases, and 5 bases had no gene match. The CDR3 is 14 residues long. Germline-derived CDR1 and CDR2 are SGHTA and FQGTGA. The CDR3 nucleotides read TGTGCCAGCAGCCCAGGCGGGGGGCCAGATACGCAGTATTTT. It specifies CASSPGGGPDTQYF.

The J gene is TRBJ2-3, the V gene TRBV10-3; the D gene is possibly TRBD1 (6 bases). The V gene lost 4 bases and the J gene lost 2 bases, with 10 bases spanning the gap. The CDR3 contains 14 residues. In germline, CDR1 is ENHRY, CDR2 SYGVKD. CDR3: CAISVTGFTDTQYF. The CDR3 DNA reads as TGTGCCATCAGTGTTACAGGGTTCACAGATACGCAGTATTTT.

The chain couples TRBV7-2 to TRBJ2-1; 7 bases line up with TRBD1. This CDR3 spans 15 amino acids. CDR1 is SGHTA, CDR2 FQGNSA, per germline. With 5 bases clipped from V and 12 bases from J, the junction kept 16 bases outside the gene matches. The CDR3 region is CASSPSGTARVWQFF. In DNA form, the CDR3 reads TGTGCCAGCAGCCCCTCCGGGACAGCTCGCGTTTGGCAGTTCTTC.

J is TRBJ1-6 and V is TRBV7-9; D may be TRBD1 (5 bases). There are 14 residues in the CDR3. V was cut by 5 bases and J by 6 bases, with 11 bases left in between. CDR1 SEHNR and CDR2 FQNEAQ come from the germline V gene (reference sequence). CDR3 amino acids: CASSRDWINSPLHF. CDR3 DNA sequence: TGTGCCAGCAGCCGGGACTGGATTAATTCACCCCTCCACTTT.

The genes are TRBV7-2 and TRBJ2-1; TRBD2 matches 11 bases. CDR1 SGHTA and CDR2 FQGNSA come from the germline V gene. The CDR3 contains 16 residues. The junction had 13 bases not matched to a gene; V was cut back by 5 bases and J by 10 bases. DNA of the CDR3: TGTGCCAGCAGCCGACTAGCGGGACCCGAGGGGGGCGAGCAGTTCTTC. Translating it yields CASSRLAGPEGGEQFF.

A word on this clone: Other DNA variants within this sample encode the same CDR3. The gene calls are TRBV6-1 and TRBJ1-5; 7 nucleotides line up with TRBD1. The J segment lost 4 bases and the V segment lost 2 bases, leaving 2 bases of the junction unmatched. This CDR3 region has 14 residues. CDR1 MNHNS and CDR2 SASEGT come from the germline V gene. The CDR3 DNA follows: TGTGCCAGCAGTGAATCAGGGGGTAATCAGCCCCAGCATTTT. Translation: CASSESGGNQPQHF.

The chain has TRBV29-1 and TRBJ2-7, with TRBD2 matching 8 bases. This CDR3 spans 13 amino acids. With 4 bases clipped from V and 1 base from J, the junction kept 3 bases outside the gene matches. CDR1 SQVTM and CDR2 ANQGSEA come from the germline V gene. In nucleotides, the CDR3 is TGCAGCGTTGGGAGCGGGGGTTCCTACGAGCAGTACTTC. Amino acids: CSVGSGGSYEQYF.

The chain has TRBV5-6 and TRBJ2-7; possible D gene TRBD1, 6 bases. The V end was cut by 7 bases, the J end by 3 bases, with 17 bases between. The CDR3 extends over 14 amino acids. Germline CDR1 is SGHDT and CDR2 is YYEEEE. This chain's CDR3 is CASVVGTRVYEQYF. CDR3 nucleotide sequence: TGTGCCAGCGTTGTGGGGACAAGGGTCTACGAGCAGTACTTC.

The rearrangement joins TRBV7-3 to TRBJ1-1; D is unresolved. V lost 6 bases and J 5 bases, leaving 16 bases between the germline ends. Germline CDR1 reads SGHTA; CDR2 reads FQGTGA. The CDR3 loop spans 14 amino acids. The CDR3 nucleotides read TGTGCCAGCAGTCCCTCAGGATTTTATACTGAAGCTTTCTTT. It specifies CASSPSGFYTEAFF. Full variable domain (missing parts from reference TRBV7-3 and TRBJ1-1): GAGVSQTPSNKVTEKGKYVELRCDPISGHTALYWYRQSLGQGPEFLIYFQGTGAADDSGLPNDRFFAVRPEGSVSTLKIQRTERGDSAVYLCASSPSGFYTEAFFGQGTRLTVV.

This chain connects TRBV18 to TRBJ2-1; 11 nucleotides match TRBD2. Germline CDR1 is KGHSH and CDR2 is LQKENI. The CDR3 totals 16 residues. The ends lost 3 bases at V and 8 bases at J; junction bases unmatched: 9. CDR3: CASSPSGRARGDEQFF. The CDR3 region has the DNA TGTGCCAGCTCACCTAGCGGGAGGGCCCGAGGCGATGAGCAGTTCTTC.

This clone showed up just a few times. The V gene is TRBV19, the J gene TRBJ2-1; D is possibly TRBD1 (7 bases). The CDR3 consists of 12 residues. Trimming removed 11 bases at V and 7 bases at J, with 15 bases between. Germline CDR1 and CDR2: LNHDA and SQIVND (reference sequence). The CDR3, as DNA: TGTGCCCCGACAGGGAGGAAGAATGAGCAGTTCTTC. Protein product: CAPTGRKNEQFF. The whole variable domain, remainder taken from reference TRBV19 and TRBJ2-1, is DGGITQSPKYLFRKEGQNVTLSCEQNLNHDAMYWYRQDPGQGLRLIYYSQIVNDFQKGDIAEGYSVSREKKESFPLTVTSAQKNPTAFYLCAPTGRKNEQFFGPGTRLTVL.

The chain has TRBV11-1 and TRBJ1-5, with no clear D. Trimming pared 1 base from V and 4 bases from J, leaving 5 bases between. CDR3 length: 13 residues. CDR1 and CDR2 (germline): SGHAT, FQDESV (reference sequence). The CDR3 loop is CASSLGANQPQHF. The CDR3, as DNA: TGTGCCAGCAGCTTAGGAGCGAATCAGCCCCAGCATTTT.

V and J are TRBV11-1 and TRBJ2-1, with 9 bases identical to TRBD1. This CDR3 has 15 amino acids. The V gene's germline CDR1 is SGHAT and CDR2 FQDESV (reference sequence). V was clipped by 5 bases and J by 2 bases; unmatched bases: 4. The CDR3 DNA reads TGTGCCAGCAGCCTGGGACAGGGCACCTACAATGAGCAGTTCTTC. Protein sequence: CASSLGQGTYNEQFF.

The chain recombines TRBV2 with TRBJ2-6; TRBD1 matches at 8 bases. V was clipped by 4 bases and J by 4 bases; unmatched bases: 9. The CDR3 is made up of 17 amino acids. CDR1 and CDR2 (germline): SNHLY, FYNNEI. CDR3 sequence: CASSGGQVVSGANVLTF. The CDR3 DNA reads TGTGCCAGCAGTGGGGGACAGGTGGTCTCAGGGGCCAACGTCCTGACTTTC.

This chain joins TRBV5-6 and TRBJ1-3; 7 positions match TRBD1. The CDR3 is 14 residues long. CDR1 and CDR2 from the germline V gene are SGHDT and YYEEEE. After removal of 4 bases from V and 1 base from J, the junction contained 2 bases not matched to a gene. The CDR3 here is CASSETGSGNTIYF. DNA for the CDR3: TGTGCCAGCAGCGAGACAGGGTCTGGAAACACCATATATTTT.

This chain uses TRBV7-2 with TRBJ1-2, with D perhaps TRBD1 (6 bases). The CDR3 has 14 residues. Germline V CDR1 and CDR2: SGHTA, FQGNSA. The ends were cut back, 2 bases at V and 2 bases at J, with 9 bases in the middle. The CDR3 loop reads CASSLNRVNYGYTF. The DNA for the CDR3 is TGTGCCAGCAGCTTAAACAGGGTCAACTATGGCTACACCTTC.

V usage is TRBV23-1 and J usage is TRBJ1-5, with 7 bases aligning to TRBD1. TRBV23-1 has ORF status, its function being uncertain. V lost 3 bases, J lost 0 bases, and 11 bases stayed unmatched. The CDR3 length is 18 residues. Here the CDR3 DNA reads TGCGCCAGCAGTCAGATCGAAGACAGGGCCTATAGCAATCAGCCCCAGCATTTT. It codes for CASSQIEDRAYSNQPQHF.

The V and J genes are TRBV21-1 and TRBJ1-5. TRBV21-1 is a known pseudogene. The CDR3 is made up of 14 amino acids. For the CDR3, the DNA is TGTGCCACCCCGGGGGGGGTAGAATATCAGCCCCAGCATTTT. This codes for CATPGGVEYQPQHF.

This chain links TRBV5-1 with TRBJ2-7; D may be TRBD2 (6 bases). Germline V gene lookup returns CDR1 SGHRS and CDR2 YFSETQ. V was cut by 7 bases and J by 7 bases, with 18 bases left in between. CDR3 size: 13 residues. CDR3 residues: CASRHLEGGEQYF. CDR3 nucleotides: TGCGCCAGCCGCCATTTGGAGGGTGGAGAGCAGTACTTC.

The chain couples TRBV5-4 to TRBJ2-5; tentatively, D is TRBD1 (6 bases). The V gene's germline CDR1 is SGHNT and CDR2 YYREEE (reference sequence). The germline V and J ends were trimmed by 5 bases and 1 base, with 9 bases remaining between them. The CDR3 has 13 amino acids. The CDR3 DNA reads TGTGCCAGCAGTAGGGACACCCAAGAGACCCAGTACTTC. The encoded protein is CASSRDTQETQYF.

V is TRBV18 and J is TRBJ1-1; the D gene is possibly TRBD1 (6 bases). The ends were cut back, 3 bases at V and 3 bases at J, with 20 bases in the middle. The CDR3 has 17 residues. Germline V gene lookup returns CDR1 KGHSH and CDR2 LQKENI. CDR3 bases: TGTGCCAGCTCACCGTCACAGGGCAGGGTGGCTGACACTGAAGCTTTCTTT. It specifies CASSPSQGRVADTEAFF.

This rearrangement joins TRBV6-1 to TRBJ2-2; D gene unclear. Between the trimmed V and J ends, which lost 6 bases and 7 bases, there was a span of 18 bases. Germline V CDR1 and CDR2: MNHNS, SASEGT. The CDR3 length is 15 residues. The CDR3 spells CASRSNSWSDGELFF. The DNA for the CDR3 is TGTGCCAGCAGGAGCAACAGTTGGTCCGACGGGGAGCTGTTTTTT.

The CDR3 nucleotides read TGTGCCAGCAGTGACGGGACTAGCGGGGGGGCGGACTCTAGGGAGACCCAGTACTTC. This sequence encodes CASSDGTSGGADSRETQYF. The V gene is TRBV2, the J gene TRBJ2-5; 16 bases line up with TRBD2. Germline V lookup: CDR1 SNHLY, CDR2 FYNNEI. The CDR3 contains 19 residues. After removal of 3 bases from V and 5 bases from J, the junction contained 12 bases not matched to a gene. Drawing the rest from reference TRBV2 and TRBJ2-5, the complete variable domain is EPEVTQTPSHQVTQMGQEVILRCVPISNHLYFYWYRQILGQKVEFLVSFYNNEISEKSEIFDDQFSVERPDGSNFTLKIRSTKLEDSAMYFCASSDGTSGGADSRETQYFGPGTRLLVL.

The V and J genes are TRBV9 and TRBJ2-7, with 9 nucleotides matching TRBD1. The CDR3 totals 16 residues. Germline-derived CDR1 and CDR2 are SGDLS and YYNGEE. The V segment lost 0 bases and the J segment 2 bases; nucleotides outside the gene matches: 6. CDR3 bases: TGTGCCAGCAGCGTAGCGGCCGGGACAGGGACCTACGAGCAGTACTTC. It specifies CASSVAAGTGTYEQYF. Based on the CDR3 plus reference TRBV9 and TRBJ2-7, the full variable domain is DSGVTQTPKHLITATGQRVTLRCSPRSGDLSVYWYQQSLDQGLQFLIQYYNGEERAKGNILERFSAQQFPDLHSELNLSSLELGDSALYFCASSVAAGTGTYEQYFGPGTRLTVT.

The chain recombines TRBV7-9 with TRBJ1-2; a possible D gene is TRBD1 (6 bases). V was pared by 5 bases and J by 0 bases, with 16 bases between. This CDR3 region has 16 residues. The germline V gene encodes CDR1 SEHNR and CDR2 FQNEAQ (reference sequence). The CDR3 DNA sequence: TGTGCCAGCAGCCAGGGTAGACAGGCTTCTAACTATGGCTACACCTTC. It yields the protein CASSQGRQASNYGYTF.

J is TRBJ1-6 and V is TRBV6-5; D not certain. V lost 4 bases to trimming and J lost 7 bases, with 11 bases between them. The CDR3 runs 14 residues. Per the germline V gene, CDR1 is MNHEY and CDR2 is SVGAGI. The CDR3 DNA reads TGTGCCAGCAGTTTGGGCAGGTTCAATTCACCCCTCCACTTT. Protein sequence: CASSLGRFNSPLHF.

The chain joins TRBV7-2 to TRBJ1-1; the D gene is possibly TRBD1 (6 bases). Trimming shortened V by 3 bases and J by 0 bases, and 17 bases separated the two germline ends. This CDR3 has 17 amino acids. Germline V gene lookup returns CDR1 SGHTA and CDR2 FQGNSA. CDR3 bases: TGTGCCAGCAGCTTTCCATCGGGGGGCTTCATGAACACTGAAGCTTTCTTT. This gives the protein CASSFPSGGFMNTEAFF.

The chain carries TRBV7-6 and TRBJ2-5, with no clear D. Germline-derived CDR1 and CDR2 are SGHVS and FNYEAQ. The CDR3 extends over 16 amino acids. V was cut by 2 bases and J by 2 bases, with 15 bases left in between. The CDR3 coding sequence is TGTGCCAGCAGCTTAAACACCGTTCAGGCTCAAGAGACCCAGTACTTC. This sequence encodes CASSLNTVQAQETQYF.